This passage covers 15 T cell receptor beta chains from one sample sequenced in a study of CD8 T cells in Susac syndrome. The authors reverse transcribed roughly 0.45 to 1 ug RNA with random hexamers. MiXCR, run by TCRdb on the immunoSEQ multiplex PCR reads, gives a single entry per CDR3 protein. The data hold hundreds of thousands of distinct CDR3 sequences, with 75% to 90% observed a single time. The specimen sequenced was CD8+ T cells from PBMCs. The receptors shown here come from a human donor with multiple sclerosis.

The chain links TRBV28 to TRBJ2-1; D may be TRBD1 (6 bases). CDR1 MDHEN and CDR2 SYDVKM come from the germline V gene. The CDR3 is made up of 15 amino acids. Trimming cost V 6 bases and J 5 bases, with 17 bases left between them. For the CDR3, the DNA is TGTGCCAGCAGCTACAGGGTTGGAGCGGACAATGAGCAGTTCTTC. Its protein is CASSYRVGADNEQFF.

The CDR3 DNA is TGTGCCAGCAGCTTAGGGGGGTCGGCTGAAGCCAACGTCCTGACTTTC. Protein sequence: CASSLGGSAEANVLTF. This chain uses TRBV7-9 with TRBJ2-6; D could derive from TRBD1 or TRBD2 (5 bases each). There are 16 residues in the CDR3. CDR1 and CDR2 from the germline V gene are SEHNR and FQNEAQ (reference sequence). Trimming took off 1 base at V and 7 bases at J, with 14 bases between the two ends. Together with reference TRBV7-9 and TRBJ2-6, the CDR3 gives the full variable domain: DTGVSQNPRHKITKRGQNVTFRCDPISEHNRLYWYRQTLGQGPEFLTYFQNEAQLEKSRLLSDRFSAERPKGSFSTLEIQRTEQGDSAMYLCASSLGGSAEANVLTFGAGSRLTVL.

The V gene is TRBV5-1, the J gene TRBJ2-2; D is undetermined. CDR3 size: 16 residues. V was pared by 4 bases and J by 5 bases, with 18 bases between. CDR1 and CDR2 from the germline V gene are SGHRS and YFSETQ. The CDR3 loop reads CASSLRPGRETGELFF. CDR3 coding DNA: TGCGCCAGCAGCCTCCGGCCCGGGCGTGAGACCGGGGAGCTGTTTTTT.

The CDR3 DNA reads as TGCAGCGTCGGACCGGAAGGGGTGAACGAAAAACTGTTTTTT. It codes for CSVGPEGVNEKLFF. The J gene is TRBJ1-4, the V gene TRBV29-1; tentatively, D is TRBD1 (5 bases). V was pared by 6 bases and J by 8 bases, with 19 bases between. The germline V gene encodes CDR1 SQVTM and CDR2 ANQGSEA. The CDR3 length is 14 residues.

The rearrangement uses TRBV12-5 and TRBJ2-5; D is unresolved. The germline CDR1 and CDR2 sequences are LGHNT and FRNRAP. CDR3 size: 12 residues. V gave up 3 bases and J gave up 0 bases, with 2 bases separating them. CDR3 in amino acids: CASGFDQETQYF. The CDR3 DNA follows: TGTGCTAGTGGTTTCGACCAAGAGACCCAGTACTTC.

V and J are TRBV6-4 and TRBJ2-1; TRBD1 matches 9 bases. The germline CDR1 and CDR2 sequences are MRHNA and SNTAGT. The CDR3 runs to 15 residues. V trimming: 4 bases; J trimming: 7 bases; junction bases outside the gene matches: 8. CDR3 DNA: TGTGCCAGCAGTGCCACGGACAGGGGAGGGAATGAGCAGTTCTTC. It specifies CASSATDRGGNEQFF.

DNA for the CDR3: TGTGCCACTGCGCAGGGTCATTTCTCTGGGGCCAACGTCCTGACTTTC. It codes for CATAQGHFSGANVLTF. V gene TRBV28 combines with J gene TRBJ2-6, with D tentatively TRBD1 (5 bases). The germline V gene has CDR1 MDHEN and CDR2 SYDVKM. Between the trimmed V and J ends, which lost 10 bases and 0 bases, there was a span of 16 bases. The CDR3 runs to 16 residues.

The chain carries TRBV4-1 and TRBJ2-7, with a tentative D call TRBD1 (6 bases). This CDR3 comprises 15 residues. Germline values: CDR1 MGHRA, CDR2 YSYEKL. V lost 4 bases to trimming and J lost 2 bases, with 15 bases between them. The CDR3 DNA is TGCGCCAGCAGCCCCCTACAGGGTGGGACCTACGAGCAGTACTTC. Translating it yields CASSPLQGGTYEQYF.

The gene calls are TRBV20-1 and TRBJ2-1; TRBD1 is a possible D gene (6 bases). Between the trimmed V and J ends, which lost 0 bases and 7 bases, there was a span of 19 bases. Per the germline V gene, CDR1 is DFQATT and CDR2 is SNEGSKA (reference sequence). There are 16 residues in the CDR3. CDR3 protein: CSARDLRTVNPNEQFF. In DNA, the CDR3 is TGCAGTGCTAGAGATTTGAGGACAGTTAATCCAAATGAGCAGTTCTTC.

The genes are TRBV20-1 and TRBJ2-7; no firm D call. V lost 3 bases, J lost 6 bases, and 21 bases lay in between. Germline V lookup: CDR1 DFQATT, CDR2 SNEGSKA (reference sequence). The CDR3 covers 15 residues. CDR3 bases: TGCAGTGCTAGTCAGTTCTGGTCTGTGCCTCTCGAGCAGTACTTC. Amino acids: CSASQFWSVPLEQYF.

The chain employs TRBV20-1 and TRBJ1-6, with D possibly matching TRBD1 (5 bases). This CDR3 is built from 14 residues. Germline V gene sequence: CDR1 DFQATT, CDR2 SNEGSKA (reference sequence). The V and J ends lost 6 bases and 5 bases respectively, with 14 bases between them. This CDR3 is CSAPREADNSPLHF. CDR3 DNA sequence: TGCAGTGCCCCCAGGGAGGCCGATAATTCACCCCTCCACTTT.

This chain's CDR3 is CASKARHANTGELFF. The CDR3 DNA is TGTGCCAGTAAGGCGCGACACGCGAACACCGGGGAGCTGTTTTTT. J is TRBJ2-2 and V is TRBV19, with unresolved D. CDR3 length: 15 residues. The germline V gene has CDR1 LNHDA and CDR2 SQIVND (reference sequence). The V end was cut by 7 bases, the J end by 0 bases, with 12 bases between.

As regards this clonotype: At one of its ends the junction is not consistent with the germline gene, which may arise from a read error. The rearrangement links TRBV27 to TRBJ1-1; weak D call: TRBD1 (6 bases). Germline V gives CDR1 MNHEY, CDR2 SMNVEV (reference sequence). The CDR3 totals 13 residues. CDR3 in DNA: TGTGCCAGCCACCTACACAGGGACACTGAAGTTTTCTTT. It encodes CASHLHRDTEVFF.

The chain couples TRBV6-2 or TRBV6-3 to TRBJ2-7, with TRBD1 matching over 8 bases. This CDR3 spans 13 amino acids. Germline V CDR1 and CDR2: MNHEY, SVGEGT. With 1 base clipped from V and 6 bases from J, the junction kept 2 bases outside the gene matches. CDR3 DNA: TGTGCCAGCAGTTACTTCAGGGGGCTCGAGCAGTACTTC. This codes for CASSYFRGLEQYF.

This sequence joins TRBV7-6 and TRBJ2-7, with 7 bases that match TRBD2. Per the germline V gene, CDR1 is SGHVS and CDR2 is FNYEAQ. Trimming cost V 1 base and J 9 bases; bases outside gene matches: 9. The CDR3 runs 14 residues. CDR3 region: CASSLVPAGDVQYF. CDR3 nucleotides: TGTGCCAGCAGCTTAGTTCCGGCGGGAGACGTGCAGTACTTC.